These 20 T cell receptor beta chains were sequenced from one sample in a study of blood T cell repertoires in COVID-19. This table comes from immunoSEQ multiplex PCR, and its TCRdb copy is limited to in-frame clones, with some not included. The data show about 140,000 clones, 75% to 85% seen once. Input material: peripheral blood. Receptors originate from an elderly woman with active or convalescent COVID-19.

The CDR3 loop is CASSPAAPSYEQYF. The CDR3 DNA reads TGTGCCAGCAGCCCAGCGGCTCCCTCCTACGAGCAGTACTTC. The chain couples TRBV7-2 to TRBJ2-7; D perhaps matches TRBD2 (5 bases). The germline gives CDR1 SGHTA, CDR2 FQGNSA. The CDR3 runs 14 residues. The ends were cut back, 5 bases at V and 0 bases at J, with 11 bases in the middle.

This chain connects TRBV7-2 to TRBJ2-5; possibly TRBD2 for D (5 bases). From germline, CDR1 is SGHTA and CDR2 FQGNSA. V was shortened by 5 bases and J by 3 bases, with 13 bases between the two germline ends. There are 14 residues in the CDR3. The CDR3 nucleotides read TGTGCCAGCAGCGAGGGAAGCTACAAAGAGACCCAGTACTTC. Translated: CASSEGSYKETQYF.

This clone was counted once. One junction end disagrees with the germline gene, perhaps due to a read error. The chain uses TRBV6-5 and TRBJ1-2; no firm D call. The CDR3 is 14 amino acids. Per germline, CDR1 MNHEY and CDR2 SVGAGI. DNA of the CDR3: TGTGCCAGCAGTTTCGGCCTCGCGGGAGAGGGAAGACTATTC. Translating it yields CASSFGLAGEGRLF.

V gene TRBV6-5 combines with J gene TRBJ2-1, with TRBD1 identical over 9 bases. V lost 6 bases and J lost 8; bases outside the gene matches: 8. Germline V lookup: CDR1 MNHEY, CDR2 SVGAGI. This CDR3 is built from 14 residues. The DNA for the CDR3 is TGTGCCAGCAGGTGGGGACAGGGACAGGATGAGCAGTTCTTC. This translates into CASRWGQGQDEQFF.

The chain employs TRBV5-1 and TRBJ1-1, with no clear D. Trimming stripped 0 bases from V and 4 bases from J, with 7 bases between. Germline lookup yields CDR1 SGHRS and CDR2 YFSETQ. CDR3 length: 13 amino acids. CDR3 loop: CASSLDMFTEAFF. The CDR3 DNA reads as TGCGCCAGCAGCTTGGATATGTTCACTGAAGCTTTCTTT.

The chain couples TRBV7-2 to TRBJ1-2; no clear D gene. V dropped 5 bases and J dropped 2 bases, with 6 bases sitting between them. CDR3 length equals 12 residues. Germline CDR1 reads SGHTA; CDR2 reads FQGNSA. The CDR3 nucleotides are TGTGCCAGCAGCCGAGAGAACTATGGCTACACCTTC. Protein: CASSRENYGYTF.

The chain couples TRBV19 to TRBJ2-7, with 10 bases lining up with TRBD1. The J segment lost 2 bases and the V segment lost 6 bases, leaving 1 base of the junction unmatched. The V gene's germline CDR1 is LNHDA and CDR2 SQIVND (reference sequence). This CDR3 region has 13 residues. This CDR3 is CASRDRGTYEQYF. In DNA, the CDR3 is TGTGCCAGTAGGGACAGGGGGACCTACGAGCAGTACTTC. The full variable domain, in which reference TRBV19 and TRBJ2-7 provide the parts outside the CDR3, is DGGITQSPKYLFRKEGQNVTLSCEQNLNHDAMYWYRQDPGQGLRLIYYSQIVNDFQKGDIAEGYSVSREKKESFPLTVTSAQKNPTAFYLCASRDRGTYEQYFGPGTRLTVT.

The count of this clone is one. This chain uses TRBV27 with TRBJ1-3; unclear D gene. Trimming took off 6 bases at V and 0 bases at J, with 9 bases between the two ends. This CDR3 has 14 residues. The germline CDR1 and CDR2 sequences are MNHEY and SMNVEV (reference sequence). CDR3 in amino acids: CASSERTSGNTIYF. CDR3 DNA sequence: TGTGCCAGCAGCGAGAGAACCTCTGGAAACACCATATATTTT.

This clone was counted only a few times. V is TRBV5-5 and J is TRBJ1-1; 8 bases are a match to TRBD1. CDR3 length: 14 residues. Germline trimming cut 3 bases from V and 6 bases from J; bases unmatched to any gene: 7. Germline assignment: CDR1 SGHKS and CDR2 YYEKEE (reference sequence). The CDR3 region has the DNA TGTGCCAGCAGCTCGTTGGACAGGGTGGCTGAAGCTTTCTTT. This codes for CASSSLDRVAEAFF.

The chain is built from TRBV14 and TRBJ2-2; D call uncertain. Trimming took off 0 bases at V and 6 bases at J, with 5 bases between the two ends. The germline V gene has CDR1 SGHDN and CDR2 FVKESK. CDR3 length: 13 residues. The CDR3 loop reads CASSQERAGELFF. The CDR3, as DNA: TGTGCCAGCAGCCAAGAACGGGCCGGGGAGCTGTTTTTT.

This clone came up a few times. The genes are TRBV30 and TRBJ1-6, with D uncertain. Germline assignment: CDR1 GTSNPN and CDR2 SVGIG (reference sequence). V lost 4 bases, J lost 0 bases, and 10 bases lay in between. The CDR3 consists of 15 residues. Written as DNA, the CDR3 is TGTGCCTGGAACGGAGTAGGCTCCTATAATTCACCCCTCCACTTT. This sequence encodes CAWNGVGSYNSPLHF.

The rearrangement joins TRBV24-1 to TRBJ2-1, with D tentatively TRBD2 (7 bases). V shed 5 bases and J shed 7 bases, with 14 bases lying between them. This CDR3 region has 14 residues. In germline, CDR1 is KGHDR, CDR2 SFDVKD. CDR3 loop: CATSVAGGQNEQFF. The CDR3 nucleotides are TGTGCCACCAGTGTAGCCGGGGGGCAAAATGAGCAGTTCTTC.

In this sample, this clone turned up many times. The chain recombines TRBV7-2 with TRBJ2-5; D possibly corresponds to TRBD1 (6 bases). This CDR3 has 15 residues. V lost 0 bases, J lost 4 bases, and 12 bases lay in between. Germline CDR1 reads SGHTA; CDR2 reads FQGNSA. CDR3 amino acids: CASSLAGATAETQYF. Written as DNA, the CDR3 is TGTGCCAGCAGCTTAGCGGGGGCCACAGCAGAGACCCAGTACTTC.

This clone was recorded only once. The chain links TRBV18 to TRBJ1-3; D ambiguous. Trimming took off 0 bases at V and 3 bases at J, with 15 bases between the two ends. This CDR3 region has 17 residues. The germline V gene encodes CDR1 KGHSH and CDR2 LQKENI. CDR3 sequence reads: CASSPPVQNIRGNTIYF. CDR3 nucleotides: TGTGCCAGCTCACCACCAGTACAGAATATCCGTGGAAACACCATATATTTT.

The chain couples TRBV5-1 to TRBJ2-5, with D perhaps TRBD2 (7 bases). V dropped 0 bases and J dropped 3 bases, with 21 bases sitting between them. Germline CDR1 and CDR2: SGHRS and YFSETQ. CDR3 length: 18 amino acids. CDR3 residues: CASSLALVPGGVKETQYF. CDR3 DNA: TGCGCCAGCAGCTTGGCCCTAGTGCCGGGGGGCGTAAAAGAGACCCAGTACTTC.

The J gene is TRBJ2-7, the V gene TRBV18, with D maybe TRBD1 (5 bases). V was cut by 6 bases and J by 5 bases, with 8 bases left in between. From germline, CDR1 is KGHSH and CDR2 LQKENI. This CDR3 comprises 11 residues. The CDR3 here is CASSSRDEQYF. The DNA of the CDR3 is TGTGCCAGCTCCAGCAGGGACGAGCAGTACTTC.

The rearrangement links TRBV16 to TRBJ2-7; D remains ambiguous. In germline, CDR1 is KGHSY, CDR2 FQNENV. The CDR3 totals 13 residues. With 2 bases removed from V and 12 bases from J, the gap between germline ends came to 17 bases. DNA of the CDR3: TGTGCCAGCAGCCAAATTCTCGGGTCGGTTCGGTACTTC. Amino acid sequence: CASSQILGSVRYF. Variable domain in full (rest from reference TRBV16 and TRBJ2-7): GEEVAQTPKHLVRGEGQKAKLYCAPIKGHSYVFWYQQVLKNEFKFLISFQNENVFDETGMPKERFSAKCLPNSPCSLEIQATKLEDSAVYFCASSQILGSVRYFGPGTRLTVT.

This clone was observed a handful of times. V is TRBV21-1 and J is TRBJ1-6; the DNA was not compared with TRBD1, the D call given in the table. TRBV21-1 is recorded as a pseudogene. The CDR3 consists of 20 residues. CDR3 coding DNA: TGTGCCAGCAGCACGAGGCTTCCGGGACAGGGGAGCTCCTATAATTCACCCCTCCACTTT. As protein: CASSTRLPGQGSSYNSPLHF.

The genes are TRBV11-3 and TRBJ2-2, with unresolved D. The germline V gene has CDR1 SGHNT and CDR2 YENEEA. The CDR3 sequence is 12 residues long. Deletions cut 3 bases from V and 6 bases from J, with 5 bases between. The CDR3 nucleotides are TGTGCCAGCAGCTTTTCGTCCGGGGAGCTGTTTTTT. Its translation: CASSFSSGELFF.

The genes are TRBV3-1 (or the pseudogene TRBV3-2) and TRBJ1-6, with a weak D call TRBD1 (5 bases). CDR1 and CDR2 (germline): LGHDT, YNNKEL (reference sequence). V lost 0 bases and J 10 bases, leaving 16 bases between the germline ends. The CDR3 is 16 amino acids. The CDR3 DNA is TGTGCCAGCAGCCAAGAAGTCGGAGCCGGGGGATCACCCCTCCACTTT. As protein: CASSQEVGAGGSPLHF.